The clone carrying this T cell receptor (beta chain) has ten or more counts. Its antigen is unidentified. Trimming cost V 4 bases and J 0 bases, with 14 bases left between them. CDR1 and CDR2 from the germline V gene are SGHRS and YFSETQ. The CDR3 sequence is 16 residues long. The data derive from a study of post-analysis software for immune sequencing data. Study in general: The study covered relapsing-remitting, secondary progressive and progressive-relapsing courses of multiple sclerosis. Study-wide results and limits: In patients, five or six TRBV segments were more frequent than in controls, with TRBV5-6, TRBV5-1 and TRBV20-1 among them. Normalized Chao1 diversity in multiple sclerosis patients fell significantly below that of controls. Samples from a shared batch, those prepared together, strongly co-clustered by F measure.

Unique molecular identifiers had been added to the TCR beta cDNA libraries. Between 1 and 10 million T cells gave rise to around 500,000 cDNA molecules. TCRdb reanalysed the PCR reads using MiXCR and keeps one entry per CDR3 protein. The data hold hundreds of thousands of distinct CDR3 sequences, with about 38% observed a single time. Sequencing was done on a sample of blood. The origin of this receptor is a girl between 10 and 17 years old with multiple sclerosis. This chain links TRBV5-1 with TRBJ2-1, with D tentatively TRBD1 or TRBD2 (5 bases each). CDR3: CASSRGAGSSYNEQFF. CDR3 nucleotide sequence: TGCGCCAGCAGCAGAGGGGCGGGTAGCTCCTACAATGAGCAGTTCTTC. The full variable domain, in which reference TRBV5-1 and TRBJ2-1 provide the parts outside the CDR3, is KAGVTQTPRYLIKTRGQQVTLSCSPISGHRSVSWYQQTPGQGLQFLFEYFSETQRNKGNFPGRFSGRQFSNSRSEMNVSTLELGDSALYLCASSRGAGSSYNEQFFGPGTRLTVL.